This is a list of T cell receptor beta chains from one sample in a study of tumor-infiltrating lymphocytes in oesophageal squamous cell carcinoma. TCRdb re-called the PCR reads with MiXCR, one entry per CDR3 protein. The repertoire holds some 21,000 distinct CDR3 sequences, with 35% to 50% as singletons. Sequenced input: normal esophageal tissue next to the tumor. These receptors originate from a male donor with esophageal squamous cell carcinoma. Both conserved end residues are part of each CDR3. Each record gives: J gene, V gene, clone size, D gene, CDR3 DNA, CDR3 protein. The D gene is left open where the match is weak. Clone size, where shown, is once, few, many, or a class for clones that have expanded.

TRBJ2-3,TRBV11-2,many,TRBD2,TGTGCCAGCAGCTTAGGTCTAGCGGGACTCTATACGCAGTATTTT,CASSLGLAGLYTQYF
TRBJ1-6,TRBV7-3,-,-,TGTGTCAGCAGCCCCCAGGGTACCAATAATTCACCCCTCCACTTT,CVSSPQGTNNSPLHF
TRBJ2-1,TRBV15,many,TRBD1,TGTGCCACCGGGACAGGGGTCGACTACAATGAGCAGTTCTTC,CATGTGVDYNEQFF
TRBJ2-7,TRBV28,few,TRBD2,TGTGCCAGCACCCTATATTTGGGGGGGAACTACGAGCAGTACTTC,CASTLYLGGNYEQYF
TRBJ2-4,TRBV11-3,-,-,TGTGCCAGCCCCTGGGACAAAAACATTCAGTACTTC,CASPWDKNIQYF
TRBJ2-5,TRBV7-6,few,TRBD1,TGTGCCAGCAGCTTAGCCCACAGGGGCTGGGAGACCCAGTACTTC,CASSLAHRGWETQYF
TRBJ2-3,TRBV12-3/TRBV12-4,medium-sized,-,TGTGCCAGCAGTTTGAACACGCGCACAGATACGCAGTATTTT,CASSLNTRTDTQYF
TRBJ2-5,TRBV4-1,-,-,TGCGCCAGCAGCCCCCATGGTCAGGGGGAGACCCAGTACTTC,CASSPHGQGETQYF
TRBJ2-7,TRBV7-6,once,TRBD1,TGTGCCAGCTTTTCGACAGGGGGCTCCTACGAGCAGTACTTC,CASFSTGGSYEQYF
TRBJ1-1,TRBV12-3/TRBV12-4,many,-,TGTGCCAGCAGTTTAAACATGATGAACACTGAAGCTTTCTTT,CASSLNMMNTEAFF
TRBJ2-1,TRBV7-2,-,TRBD2,TGTGCCAGCAGCTTAGATAGCGGGGGTGTCAATGAGCAGTTCTTC,CASSLDSGGVNEQFF
TRBJ2-2,TRBV27,many,TRBD2,TGTGCCAGCAGTCGCAGACTAGCAGGGCAGGGCGGGGAGCTGTTTTTT,CASSRRLAGQGGELFF
TRBJ2-5,TRBV7-2,-,TRBD1,TGTGCCAGCAGCTTAGGTGCCAGGGGGTCAGAGACCCAGTACTTC,CASSLGARGSETQYF
TRBJ2-3,TRBV5-4,many,-,TGTGCCAGCAGCCCTGGGTCTGGCGGCGATACGCAGTATTTT,CASSPGSGGDTQYF
TRBJ1-1,TRBV7-2,-,-,TGTGCCAGCAGCTTAGAGGGGTGGAGGAACACTGAAGCTTTCTTT,CASSLEGWRNTEAFF
TRBJ2-5,TRBV10-3,once,TRBD2,TGTGCCATCAGTGATTTTGGCGGGAGGTCAGAGACCCAGTACTTC,CAISDFGGRSETQYF
TRBJ2-5,TRBV10-2,-,TRBD2,TGCGCCAGCAGCTTACTAGCGGGGGTAGGAGAGACCCAGTACTTC,CASSLLAGVGETQYF
TRBJ2-3,TRBV6-1,-,TRBD1,TGTGCCAGCAGTCGGGACAGGGGGAGCCACGAGAAGTACTTC,CASSRDRGSHEKYF
TRBJ2-1,TRBV6-2/TRBV6-3,many,-,TGTGCCAGCAGTTACCCCGCCAGGGGGGGCTACAATGAGCAGTTCTTC,CASSYPARGGYNEQFF
TRBJ2-1,TRBV4-3,many,TRBD1,TGCGCCAGCAGCCTTCGGACAGGTTCCTACAATGAGCAGTTCTTC,CASSLRTGSYNEQFF
TRBJ2-1,TRBV5-6,many,-,TGTGCCAGCAGCCGTAGTGGTGGAGGTTGGAATGAGCAGTTCTTC,CASSRSGGGWNEQFF
TRBJ2-1,TRBV7-2,-,-,TGTGCCAGCACCCAAAAGGTGGGAGTCGGCTACAATGAGCAGTTCTTC,CASTQKVGVGYNEQFF
TRBJ1-5,TRBV6-1,-,-,TGTGCCAGCAGTTCCCCTATCGACAGTGCGAGCAATCAGCCCCAGCATTTT,CASSSPIDSASNQPQHF
TRBJ2-1,TRBV10-3,medium-sized,TRBD2,TGTGCCATCAGTACCGGGACTAGCGGTAAGCTGCAGTTCTTC,CAISTGTSGKLQFF
TRBJ2-3,TRBV6-1,medium-sized,-,TGTGCCAGCAGTTGGGAGACGGCCACAGATACGCAGTATTTT,CASSWETATDTQYF
TRBJ2-7,TRBV6-1,-,-,TGTGCCAGCAGTTATTATCACCGGACAGACGAGCAGTACTTC,CASSYYHRTDEQYF
TRBJ1-3,TRBV11-3,many,-,TGTGCCAGCAGCTTAGGTTACAGACGAAACACCATATATTTT,CASSLGYRRNTIYF
TRBJ2-7,TRBV6-1,-,-,TGTGCTACCCTTACTCCGGACAGAGCCTACGAGCAGTACTTC,CATLTPDRAYEQYF
TRBJ2-1,TRBV5-1,many,TRBD2,TGCGCCAGCAGCTTGTTTCTAGCGGGAGTCAGCAATGAGCAGTTCTTC,CASSLFLAGVSNEQFF
TRBJ2-5,TRBV28,-,-,TGTGCCAGCAGTGTCTACAGCAATGAGCAGTACTTC,CASSVYSNEQYF
TRBJ2-7,TRBV2,few,TRBD2,TGTGCCAGCGGGATCCCCGGGACTAGCGGGAAGGGGGTTCGAAATGAGCAGTACTTC,CASGIPGTSGKGVRNEQYF
TRBJ2-1,TRBV7-6,-,-,TGTGCCAGCAGCTTAGACGGGTACGAGCAGTTCTTC,CASSLDGYEQFF
TRBJ2-7,TRBV28,few,-,TGTGCCAGCAGGACCGGCTCGGGCTACGAGCAGTACTTC,CASRTGSGYEQYF
TRBJ2-3,TRBV28,once,TRBD2,TGTGCCAGCAGTTTGTCTAGCGGGAGTCACCACGAGCAGTATTTT,CASSLSSGSHHEQYF
TRBJ1-2,TRBV5-6,-,-,TGTGCCAACAGCTTAAAAACAGGGTCGGGCTACACCTTC,CANSLKTGSGYTF
TRBJ2-7,TRBV7-2,-,TRBD1,TGTGCCAGCAGCAAAACGACGGGACAGGGGTACGAGCAGTACTTC,CASSKTTGQGYEQYF
TRBJ2-7,TRBV13,-,TRBD1,TGTGCCAGCAGCCGAGGACAGGGAGCCTCCTACGAGCAGTACTTC,CASSRGQGASYEQYF
TRBJ1-4,TRBV28,many,-,TGTGCCAGTTTGGGTGGGACTAATGAAAAACTGTTTTTT,CASLGGTNEKLFF
TRBJ2-1,TRBV11-2,-,-,TGTGCCAGCAGTTTCAGCTTTGGTGAGCAGTTCTTC,CASSFSFGEQFF
TRBJ2-1,TRBV28,-,TRBD1,TGTGCCAGCAGTCCCCCCACGGGACAGGGGGAGTTCTTC,CASSPPTGQGEFF
TRBJ2-7,TRBV12-3/TRBV12-4,many,TRBD2,TGTGCCAGCAGTAAGAATAGCGGGTACGAGCAGTACTTC,CASSKNSGYEQYF
TRBJ2-1,TRBV11-3,medium-sized,-,TGTGCCATCCCAAAGGCCCATGAGCAGTTCTTC,CAIPKAHEQFF
TRBJ2-7,TRBV24-1,many,-,TGTGCCACCAGTGATCCCAACAGTTACGAGCAGTACTTC,CATSDPNSYEQYF
TRBJ2-5,TRBV7-9,few,TRBD1,TGTGCCAGCAGCTCGGACAGGGGGGAGACCCAGTACTTC,CASSSDRGETQYF
TRBJ2-7,TRBV7-2,-,-,TGTGCCAGCAGCGGAACCGGGACTCGTTTGGCCCAGTACTTC,CASSGTGTRLAQYF
TRBJ1-2,TRBV10-1,many,TRBD1,TGCGCCAGCAGGGGACAGAAGTGGAACTATGGCTACACCTTC,CASRGQKWNYGYTF
TRBJ2-1,TRBV7-6,-,TRBD2,TGTGCCAGCAGCCCCCGACTAGCGGAGACGTACAATGAGCAGTTCTTC,CASSPRLAETYNEQFF
TRBJ1-2,TRBV6-1,many,-,TGTGCCAGCAGCCGGGGACGGGGGGATCGTGGCTACACCTTC,CASSRGRGDRGYTF
TRBJ1-2,TRBV4-1,-,-,TGCGCCAGCAGCCAAGATATCCCAGGGGAGGGGTATGGCTACACCTTC,CASSQDIPGEGYGYTF
TRBJ2-7,TRBV11-2,-,TRBD1,TGTGCCAGCAGCAGGGACCACGGGACAGGGTTGTATACGCAGTACTTC,CASSRDHGTGLYTQYF